This T cell receptor beta chain was recorded in a study of CXCR3-negative and CXCR3-positive naive CD8 T cells. Points from the study as a whole: Both naive subsets had comparably high diversity; memory CD8+ cells much lower. Hydrophobicity of TRB CDR3s was greater in CXCR3-positive naive cells than in CXCR3-negative naive cells.

5' RACE that incorporated UMI labels was used to prepare the TRB cDNA libraries. TCRdb re-called the 5' RACE reads, yielding one record per CDR3 amino acid sequence without DNA. This listing includes about 120,000 distinct CDR3 sequences. CD45RO-CCR7+CD27+CD95- cells counted as naive CD8+ T cells. The CDR3 runs 13 residues. Looked up from germline, CDR1 is SGHVS and CDR2 is FNYEAQ. In regard to this clonotype: Antigen unknown.

This sequence was found in a human donor in good health. Some clones in this sample may be carry-over from other donors' samples. Sequences were obtained from naive CXCR3+ CD8+ T cells from blood. Subset in this sample: CD45RO-CCR7+CD27+CD95- naive CD8+ T cells expressing CXCR3 (TNR3+). The rearrangement joins TRBV7-6 to TRBJ1-1; the D gene TCRdb calls, TRBD1, cannot be checked with no DNA. The CDR3 here is CASSFQGATEAFF.